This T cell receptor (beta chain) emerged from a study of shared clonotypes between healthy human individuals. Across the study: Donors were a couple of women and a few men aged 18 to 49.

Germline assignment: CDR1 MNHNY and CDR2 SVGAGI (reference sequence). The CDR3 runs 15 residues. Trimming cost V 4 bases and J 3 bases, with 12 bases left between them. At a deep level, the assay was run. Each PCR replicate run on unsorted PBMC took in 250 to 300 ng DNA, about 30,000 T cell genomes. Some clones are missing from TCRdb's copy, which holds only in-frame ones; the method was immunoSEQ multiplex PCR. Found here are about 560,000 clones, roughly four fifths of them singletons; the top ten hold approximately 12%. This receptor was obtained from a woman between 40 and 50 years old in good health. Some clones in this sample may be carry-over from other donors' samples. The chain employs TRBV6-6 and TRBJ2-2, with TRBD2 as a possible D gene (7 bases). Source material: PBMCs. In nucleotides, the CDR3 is TGTGCCAGCAGTTCGGGGGGCGCGCACACCGGGGAGCTGTTTTTT. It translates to CASSSGGAHTGELFF.